This TCR beta chain was captured in a study of OX40 agonist ivuxolimab in advanced cancers. Study in general: Patients received the agonistic anti-OX40 (CD134) antibody ivuxolimab. Among those enrolled, mean age was about 63 years (range roughly 23 to 90) and less than 90% were male.

Method: immunoSEQ multiplex PCR; TCRdb's copy keeps in-frame clones and lacks some. The table shows some 70,000 clones, with more than 75% occurring only once. Remarks on this clone: Its antigen is currently unknown.

Study outcomes and limitations: Averaged across samples, CD8+ T cells carried more expanded clones than CD4+ did. Within 6 weeks, CD4+ and CD8+ blood T cells expanded clonally at 0.1 to 3.0 mg/kg.

The CDR3 extends over 15 amino acids. Trimming at V came to 2 bases and at J to 3 bases, leaving 6 bases not matched to a gene. In germline, CDR1 is KGHSH, CDR2 LQKENI. The sample here was CD4+ or CD8+ T cells sorted from blood, taken in a trial of the OX40 agonist ivuxolimab. The chain recombines TRBV18 with TRBJ2-7; TRBD1 agrees at 8 bases. This sequence was found in an adult with an advanced solid tumor such as melanoma, head and neck, liver or kidney cancer. The DNA for the CDR3 is TGTGCCAGCTCACCAACCGCACAGGGGGTCTACGAGCAGTACTTC. Translation: CASSPTAQGVYEQYF.